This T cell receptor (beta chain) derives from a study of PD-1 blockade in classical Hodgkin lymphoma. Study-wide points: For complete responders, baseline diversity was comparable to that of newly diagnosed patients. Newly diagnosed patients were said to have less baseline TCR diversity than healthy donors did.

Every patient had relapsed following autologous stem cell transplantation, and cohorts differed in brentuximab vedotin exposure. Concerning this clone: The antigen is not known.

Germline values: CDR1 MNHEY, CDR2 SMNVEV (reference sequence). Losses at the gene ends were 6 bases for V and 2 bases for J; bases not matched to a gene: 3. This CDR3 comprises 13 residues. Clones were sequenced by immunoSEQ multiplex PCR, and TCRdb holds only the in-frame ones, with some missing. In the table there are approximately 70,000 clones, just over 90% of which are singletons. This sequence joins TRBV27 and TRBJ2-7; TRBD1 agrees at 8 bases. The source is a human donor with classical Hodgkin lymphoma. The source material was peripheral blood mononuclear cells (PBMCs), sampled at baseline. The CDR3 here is CASRRQGPYEQYF. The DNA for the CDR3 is TGTGCCAGCAGGCGACAGGGGCCCTACGAGCAGTACTTC.